The T cell receptor beta chain described here comes from a study of blood T cells in healthy people across ages. A second PCR, run for roughly 7 to 12 cycles, used a sample-barcoded 5' primer plus a J-beta primer mix. TCRdb re-called the 5' RACE reads through MiXCR, storing one row per CDR3 protein. The sample yields some 760,000 distinct CDR3 sequences, 25% seen once. CDR3 length: 15 amino acids. Germline-derived CDR1 and CDR2 are DFQATT and SNEGSKA (reference sequence). Trimming removed 2 bases from V and 8 bases from J, with 19 bases in between. These sequences were also reported in another study, on T cells of mothers and their children. In that study: cDNA was made from all extracted RNA, around 1.5 ug per 15 ul. Versus unrelated pairs, overlap was slightly higher in related mother-child pairs, without reaching significance.

The V call is TRBV20-1, the J call TRBJ2-4; D is perhaps TRBD2 (6 bases). The receptor was isolated from a boy younger than 18 in good health. Material for sequencing was blood. The CDR3 DNA sequence: TGCAGTGCTAGAAAAGGGGACGGGAGTGAGGACATTCAGTACTTC. This translates into CSARKGDGSEDIQYF.